This T cell receptor (beta chain) was identified during a study of blood T cell repertoires in COVID-19. Original handling: Reference gene primer amplification yielded estimated nucleated cell counts. The data were produced by immunoSEQ multiplex PCR, yet TCRdb's version contains in-frame clones alone and is incomplete. V, J and clone size derive from that table, while D and trimming were established from the DNA sequence. The sample records some 70,000 clones, about 88% being singletons. CDR3 size: 12 residues. Trimming stripped 7 bases from V and 3 bases from J, with 10 bases between. Germline V CDR1 and CDR2: LNHDA, SQIVND (reference sequence).

This receptor was obtained from a man between 65 and 85 years old with active or convalescent COVID-19. The source material was peripheral blood. The J gene is TRBJ2-7, the V gene TRBV19, with D perhaps TRBD2 (6 bases). CDR3: CASTGLIYEQYF. For the CDR3, the DNA is TGTGCCAGTACGGGACTTATCTACGAGCAGTACTTC.